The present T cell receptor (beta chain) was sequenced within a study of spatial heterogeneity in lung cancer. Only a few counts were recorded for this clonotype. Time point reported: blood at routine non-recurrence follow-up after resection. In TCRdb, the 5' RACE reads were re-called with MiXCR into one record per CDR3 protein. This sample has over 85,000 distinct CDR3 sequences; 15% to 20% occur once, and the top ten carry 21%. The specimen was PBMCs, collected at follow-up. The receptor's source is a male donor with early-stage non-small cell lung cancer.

The CDR3 reads CASSYRAGGSDIQYF. CDR3 DNA: TGTGCCAGCAGTTATCGCGCCGGAGGTAGCGACATTCAGTACTTC. The rearrangement joins TRBV6-5 to TRBJ2-4; possibly TRBD2 for D (5 bases). The CDR3 loop spans 15 amino acids. The V end lost 3 bases, the J end lost 8 bases, and 17 bases lay between the germline ends. Germline V gene lookup returns CDR1 MNHEY and CDR2 SVGAGI.